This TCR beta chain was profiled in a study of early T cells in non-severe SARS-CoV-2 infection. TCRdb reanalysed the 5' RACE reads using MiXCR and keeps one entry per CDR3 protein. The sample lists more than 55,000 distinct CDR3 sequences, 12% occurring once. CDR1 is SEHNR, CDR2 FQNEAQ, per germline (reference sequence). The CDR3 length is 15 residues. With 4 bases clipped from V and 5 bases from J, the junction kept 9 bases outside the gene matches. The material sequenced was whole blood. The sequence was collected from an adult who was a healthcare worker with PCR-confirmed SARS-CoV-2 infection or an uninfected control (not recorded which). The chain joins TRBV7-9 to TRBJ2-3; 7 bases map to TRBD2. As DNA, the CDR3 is TGTGCCAGCAGCTCCCTGAGCGGGGTAGGAGATACGCAGTATTTT. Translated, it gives CASSSLSGVGDTQYF.